Given below is one TCR beta chain in context. The target antigen is unknown. Per germline, CDR1 SEHNR and CDR2 FQNEAQ (reference sequence). Unmatched junction bases numbered 10, after V lost 5 bases and J lost 5 bases. The CDR3 contains 15 residues. This sample was included in a study of PD-1 blockade in classical Hodgkin lymphoma. Findings of the study overall: By C4D1, CD4+ diversity increased significantly, especially in complete responders. Before treatment, TCR diversity in newly diagnosed patients was reportedly lower than in healthy donors. Baseline diversity in complete responders resembled that of newly diagnosed patients.

Data came from immunoSEQ multiplex PCR; TCRdb stores just in-frame clones and leaves some out. The sample consists of fewer than 90,000 clones, roughly nine tenths of them appearing once. Each patient experienced a relapse that followed autologous stem cell transplantation, and brentuximab vedotin exposure varied. This sequence originates from a human donor with classical Hodgkin lymphoma. This chain links TRBV7-9 with TRBJ1-2; 8 bases agree with TRBD1. The sequencing used peripheral blood mononuclear cells (PBMCs), collected at baseline. The CDR3, as DNA: TGTGCCAGCAGCGGGGACAGGCCCTTCTGGTATGGCTACACCTTC. It is translated as CASSGDRPFWYGYTF.